The sequence of this T cell receptor beta chain was determined in a study of cytomegalovirus exposure and HLA in healthy donors. General observations from the study: Presence/absence analyses supposed approximately even sequencing depth among donors. Accurate prediction of most subjects' HLA-A and HLA-B alleles from TCR beta sequences was reported.

It was with 60 Vbeta and 13 Jbeta primers that the PCR ran. Measured with immunoSEQ multiplex PCR; TCRdb has only the in-frame clones, and not every one. Of under 110,000 clones listed, under 85% are singletons. Concerning this clone: No antigen is known for it.

V was pared by 3 bases and J by 6 bases, with 4 bases of the junction left unmatched. The germline V gene has CDR1 MGHDK and CDR2 SYGVNS. This CDR3 has 14 amino acids. The sample taken for sequencing was PBMCs. The receptor was derived from a man aged 35-49 years in good health and CMV-seronegative. J is TRBJ1-4 and V is TRBV25-1; 7 positions agree with TRBD1. The CDR3 coding sequence is TGTGCCAGCAGTGACAGGGGACAGCATGAAAAACTGTTTTTT. The encoded protein is CASSDRGQHEKLFF.